This is a list of T cell receptor beta chains from one sample in a study of cytomegalovirus exposure and HLA in healthy donors. Method: immunoSEQ multiplex PCR; TCRdb's copy keeps in-frame clones and lacks some. This sample's clone table lists about 42,000 clones. Sample: PBMCs. The receptors derive from a man aged 25 to 40 in good health and CMV-seronegative. Each CDR3 is given with its conserved first and last residue. Fields, in order: CDR3 length, D gene, V gene, J gene, CDR3 DNA, CDR3 protein. A D gene is named only where the DNA matches it firmly.

14	TRBD1	TRBV6-1	TRBJ2-7	TGTGCCAGCGGACTTAGACAGGGAAACAGCGAGCAGTACTTC	CASGLRQGNSEQYF
15	TRBD1	TRBV5-1	TRBJ2-5	TGCGCCAGCAGCCCAAAGACAGGGGGAGAAGAGACCCAGTACTTC	CASSPKTGGEETQYF
13	-	TRBV30	TRBJ1-5	TGTGCCTGGAGTCCCTCGACAGGCAAGCCCCAGCATTTT	CAWSPSTGKPQHF
15	-	TRBV5-4	TRBJ1-2	TGTGCCAGCAGCCCGGTAGGCAGGGAGGTTCATGGCTACACCTTC	CASSPVGREVHGYTF
17	TRBD2	TRBV11-2	TRBJ2-3	TGTGCCAGCAGCTTACCCCGAGGAGCGGGAGGCACAGATACGCAGTATTTT	CASSLPRGAGGTDTQYF
14	-	TRBV4-3	TRBJ2-2	TGCGCCAGCAGCCAAGAAGCGCTCTCGGGGGAGCTGTTTTTT	CASSQEALSGELFF
17	TRBD2	TRBV7-9	TRBJ2-3	TGTGCCAGCAGCTTCCCTCTAGCGGGAGATGTCACAGATACGCAGTATTTT	CASSFPLAGDVTDTQYF
16	TRBD1	TRBV4-1	TRBJ1-5	TGCGCCAGCAGCCAAGAGGACAGGGGGCTAGATCAGCCCCAGCATTTT	CASSQEDRGLDQPQHF
9	-	TRBV4-2	TRBJ1-1	TGTGCCAGCAGCATCGGGGCTTTCTTT	CASSIGAFF
13	TRBD1	TRBV14	TRBJ2-1	TGTGCCAGCAGTCGTACAGGGGGCAATGAGCAGTTCTTC	CASSRTGGNEQFF
14	-	TRBV4-3	TRBJ1-1	TGCGCCAGCAGCCAAGATGCGTTCGTAATTGAAGCTTTCTTT	CASSQDAFVIEAFF
14	-	TRBV29-1	TRBJ1-1	TGCAGCGTTGAGCTTCGGGGGGAGGGGACTGAAGCTTTCTTT	CSVELRGEGTEAFF
15	TRBD1	TRBV27	TRBJ1-6	TGTGCCAGCAGTTTCATAGACAGGGAAAATTCACCCCTCCACTTT	CASSFIDRENSPLHF
13	TRBD1	TRBV30	TRBJ1-1	TGTGCCTGGAGTGTACAGGGGCCCACTGAAGCTTTCTTT	CAWSVQGPTEAFF
15	-	TRBV19	TRBJ2-7	TGTGCCAGTAGTATAGGATGGGCGGGTAGCTACGAGCAGTACTTC	CASSIGWAGSYEQYF
16	TRBD2	TRBV5-6	TRBJ2-5	TGTGCCAGCAGCCCTACGGGACTAGGCCTCAGACAGACCCAGTACTTC	CASSPTGLGLRQTQYF
14	-	TRBV4-1	TRBJ2-7	TGCGCCAGCAGCCAACCAGGGGAGAGGGCCGAGCAGTACTTC	CASSQPGERAEQYF
14	-	TRBV6-5	TRBJ1-5	TGTGCCAGCAGTTATGGAGAGGGTACCTCGCCCCAGCATTTT	CASSYGEGTSPQHF
12	-	TRBV18	TRBJ2-7	TGTGCCAGCTCTGGCGGGGTATCCGAGCAGTACTTC	CASSGGVSEQYF
15	TRBD2	TRBV11-3	TRBJ2-1	TGTGCCAGCAGCTTATATAGCGGGAGTGCCAATGAGCAGTTCTTC	CASSLYSGSANEQFF
12	TRBD1	TRBV30	TRBJ2-5	TGTGCCTGGGGACAGGGATCCGGGACCCAGTACTTC	CAWGQGSGTQYF
16	TRBD1	TRBV6-5	TRBJ2-3	TGTGCCAGCAGTTTGACCGGGACAGGGGGCACAGATACGCAGTATTTT	CASSLTGTGGTDTQYF
16	TRBD1	TRBV28	TRBJ2-7	TGTGCCAGCCACACTACAGGGGCGCCATCTCCCTACGAGCAGTACTTC	CASHTTGAPSPYEQYF
17	TRBD1	TRBV4-2	TRBJ1-2	TGTGCCAGCAGCCTTTTACCCGGGACAGGGGCAGCCTATGGCTACACCTTC	CASSLLPGTGAAYGYTF
12	-	TRBV29-1	TRBJ2-1	TGCAGCGTTGACGGGCAGGGAAATGAGCAGTTCTTC	CSVDGQGNEQFF
17	TRBD1	TRBV4-1	TRBJ2-1	TGCGCCAGCAGCCAGGGAGACAGGGTTTGGGGTAAGAATGAGCAGTTCTTC	CASSQGDRVWGKNEQFF
12	-	TRBV29-1	TRBJ1-1	TGCAGCGTTGAGGGACTTCAGGTTGAAGCTTTCTTT	CSVEGLQVEAFF
15	-	TRBV6-5	TRBJ2-7	TGTGCCAGCAGTTACTACCCCGAGGCCTCCTACGAGCAGTACTTC	CASSYYPEASYEQYF
16	TRBD2	TRBV7-9	TRBJ2-7	TGTGCCAGCAGCTTAGGTCGACTAGCGGGAGGCTACGAGCAGTACTTC	CASSLGRLAGGYEQYF
15	TRBD2	TRBV9	TRBJ2-1	TGTGCCAGCAGCATCTTTAGCGGGAGCAACAATGAGCAGTTCTTC	CASSIFSGSNNEQFF
15	TRBD2	TRBV4-2	TRBJ2-3	TGTGCCAGCAGAGAGCGGGAAACTGCCACAGATACGCAGTATTTT	CASRERETATDTQYF
13	TRBD2	TRBV29-1	TRBJ2-7	TGCAGCGCCCTAGCGGGAAACCAGAACGAGCAGTACTTC	CSALAGNQNEQYF
13	-	TRBV7-9	TRBJ2-1	TGTGCCAGCAGCTTAGCCCAGAACAATGAGCAGTTCTTC	CASSLAQNNEQFF
18	TRBD2	TRBV11-2	TRBJ2-2	TGTGCCAGCAGCCCGTTCTTTACTAGCGGGGTGAACACCGGGGAGCTGTTTTTT	CASSPFFTSGVNTGELFF
12	-	TRBV30	TRBJ1-2	TGTGCCTGGAGTGGACAGTCTTATGGCTACACCTTC	CAWSGQSYGYTF
15	-	TRBV14	TRBJ1-2	TGTGCCAGCAGCCAAGATGCCAGGGGCGGTTATGGCTACACCTTC	CASSQDARGGYGYTF
13	-	TRBV30	TRBJ1-1	TGTGCCTGGAGTCAGGGGCCGAGGACTGAAGCTTTCTTT	CAWSQGPRTEAFF
14	-	TRBV5-1	TRBJ1-1	TGCGCCAGCAGCTTGGAGTCCGGAGTCACTGAAGCTTTCTTT	CASSLESGVTEAFF
13	-	TRBV5-4	TRBJ1-1	TGTGCCAGCAGCTTGGCAGGGCGCACTGAAGCTTTCTTT	CASSLAGRTEAFF
16	-	TRBV4-3	TRBJ1-1	TGCGCCAGCAGCCAAGACCATGGCAGGGAGAACACTGAAGCTTTCTTT	CASSQDHGRENTEAFF
16	TRBD2	TRBV4-1	TRBJ2-7	TGCGCCAGCAGCCAAAGGTCGGGACTAGCTATCCACGAGCAGTACTTC	CASSQRSGLAIHEQYF
13	-	TRBV4-3	TRBJ2-1	TGCGCCAGCAGCCAAGATTTCAGGAATGAGCAGTTCTTC	CASSQDFRNEQFF
12	-	TRBV6-5	TRBJ2-5	TGTGCCGGGGGGGCTAGCCCAGAGACCCAGTACTTC	CAGGASPETQYF
15	-	TRBV5-1	TRBJ1-4	TGCGCCAGCAGCTTGCTGGCTGCGTCTTCGGGGAAACTGTTTTTT	CASSLLAASSGKLFF
15	TRBD2	TRBV30	TRBJ2-7	TGTGCCTGGAGTATGGTAGTAGCGGGGAGCCACGAGCAGTACTTC	CAWSMVVAGSHEQYF
12	-	TRBV4-3	TRBJ2-3	TGCGCCAGCAGCCAAGGTCTGGATACGCAGTATTTT	CASSQGLDTQYF
14	-	TRBV5-1	TRBJ1-4	TGCGCCAGCAGCTTGACAGGCTCAGGTGAAAAACTGTTTTTT	CASSLTGSGEKLFF
15	-	TRBV4-3	TRBJ2-1	TGCGCCAGCAGCCAAGAGGCGGGGCACTACAATGAGCAGTTCTTC	CASSQEAGHYNEQFF
13	-	TRBV30	TRBJ2-2	TGTGCCTGGAGTAGGCAGGGCACCGGGGAGCTGTTTTTT	CAWSRQGTGELFF
14	TRBD1	TRBV18	TRBJ2-7	TGTGCCAGCTCACCGTCAGGACAGGTCTACGAGCAGTACTTC	CASSPSGQVYEQYF
18	-	TRBV7-7	TRBJ2-1	TGTGCTAGCAGCCTCTCCTTGGACGGGAGAACCGGGGGCAATGAGCAGTTCTTC	CASSLSLDGRTGGNEQFF
14	-	TRBV6-1	TRBJ1-6	TGTGCCAGCAGTGAACGGGAACCCGAAGATCCCCTCCACTTT	CASSEREPEDPLHF